The present TCR beta chain was sequenced within a study of blood T cells in healthy people across ages. Using a J-beta primer mix together with a sample-barcoded 5' primer, a second PCR was run for about 7 to 12 cycles. In TCRdb, the 5' RACE reads were re-called with MiXCR into one record per CDR3 protein. The sample holds about 1.7 million distinct CDR3 sequences, over 25% seen once. The material sequenced was blood. The TCR originated in a young woman in good health.

DNA for the CDR3: TGTGCCAGCTCTCTTGGGACACCTAGGAATAATTCACCCCTCCACTTT. Translated: CASSLGTPRNNSPLHF. V gene TRBV18 combines with J gene TRBJ1-6; TRBD1 is a possible D gene (6 bases). V was shortened by 6 bases and J by 5 bases, with 17 bases between the two germline ends. CDR3 length equals 16 residues. Germline values: CDR1 KGHSH, CDR2 LQKENI. The variable domain in full, completed from reference TRBV18 and TRBJ1-6, reads NAGVMQNPRHLVRRRGQEARLRCSPMKGHSHVYWYRQLPEEGLKFMVYLQKENIIDESGMPKERFSAEFPKEGPSILRIQQVVRGDSAAYFCASSLGTPRNNSPLHFGNGTRLTVT.